These 10 T cell receptor beta chains share one sample of origin, sequenced in a study of graft-versus-host responses after intestinal transplantation. Sequenced by immunoSEQ multiplex PCR; TCRdb stores in-frame clones only, minus some. This table has about 84,000 clones, less than 95% appearing once. For these receptors, no antigen is known. Here the sequenced sample was unstimulated CD4+ T cells sorted from spleen or lymph node cells, taken before transplant. Receptors were obtained from a human donor who was the organ donor for an intestinal transplant.

This clone was recorded a few times. The genes are TRBV6-5 and TRBJ1-3; maybe TRBD1 (5 bases). Per germline, CDR1 MNHEY and CDR2 SVGAGI. V lost 7 bases to trimming and J lost 1 base, with 11 bases between them. CDR3 length equals 14 residues. CDR3: CASKTGNSGNTIYF. CDR3 DNA: TGTGCCAGCAAAACAGGCAATTCTGGAAACACCATATATTTT.

This rearrangement joins TRBV10-3 to TRBJ2-3; 11 nucleotides align to TRBD2. Germline-derived CDR1 and CDR2 are ENHRY and SYGVKD. The CDR3 runs 15 residues. Trimming took 3 bases from V and 6 from J; bases not matched to a gene: 5. CDR3 bases: TGTGCCATCAGTGATCTAGCGGGGGGCCGCGATACGCAGTATTTT. It specifies CAISDLAGGRDTQYF.

The gene calls are TRBV7-2 and TRBJ2-7, with D unresolved. The CDR3 length is 14 residues. Trimming removed 5 bases from V and 3 bases from J, with 14 bases in between. CDR1 SGHTA and CDR2 FQGNSA come from the germline V gene. CDR3 bases: TGTGCCAGCAGCCGAGGCGCACTACTCTACGAGCAGTACTTC. Amino acid sequence: CASSRGALLYEQYF.

This clone was seen only once. The J gene is TRBJ1-1, the V gene TRBV7-9; TRBD1 is a possible D gene (6 bases). This CDR3 contains 16 residues. The germline CDR1 and CDR2 sequences are SEHNR and FQNEAQ (reference sequence). Trimming removed 1 base from V and 1 base from J, with 13 bases in between. The CDR3 region is CASSLDYLGGNTEAFF. The CDR3 region has the DNA TGTGCCAGCAGCTTAGATTATCTAGGGGGGAACACTGAAGCTTTCTTT.

V is TRBV6-6 and J is TRBJ2-7, with 8 bases matching TRBD1. CDR3 size: 11 residues. Germline lookup yields CDR1 MNHNY and CDR2 SVGAGI (reference sequence). The CDR3 loop is CASSYSGTGHV. Here the CDR3 DNA reads TGTGCCAGCAGTTACTCCGGGACAGGCCACGTC.

The chain couples TRBV6-1 to TRBJ1-1; possibly TRBD1 for D (5 bases). The CDR3 length is 13 residues. The V and J ends lost 8 bases and 6 bases respectively, with 16 bases between them. In germline, CDR1 is MNHNS, CDR2 SASEGT. CDR3 bases: TGTGCCAGCGGACACGACCCAGGGTCTGAAGCTTTCTTT. Translation: CASGHDPGSEAFF.

This clone was found once. J is TRBJ1-2 and V is TRBV7-9, with 8 bases that match TRBD1. V was pared by 5 bases and J by 8 bases, with 13 bases of the junction left unmatched. This CDR3 contains 15 residues. Looked up from germline, CDR1 is SEHNR and CDR2 is FQNEAQ (reference sequence). The CDR3 reads CASSVPGQEMGGYTF. The CDR3, as DNA: TGTGCCAGCAGCGTTCCGGGACAGGAAATGGGAGGCTACACCTTC.

Here the CDR3 reads CASSESTSDYNEQFF. In nucleotides, the CDR3 is TGCGCCAGCAGTGAGTCGACTAGCGACTACAATGAGCAGTTCTTC. The chain carries TRBV10-2 and TRBJ2-1; 8 nucleotides match TRBD2. The trim removed 0 bases at V and 3 bases at J, leaving 1 base unmatched. Looked up from germline, CDR1 is WSHSY and CDR2 is SAAADI. The CDR3 has 15 residues.

This sequence joins TRBV12-5 and TRBJ2-7; D may be TRBD2 (6 bases). The germline V and J ends were trimmed by 4 bases and 5 bases, with 21 bases remaining between them. CDR3 size: 16 residues. CDR1 and CDR2 from the germline V gene are LGHNT and FRNRAP. DNA of the CDR3: TGTGCTAGTGGTTGGGGGGTGATAGGGCCCCCCCACGAGCAGTACTTC. Its translation is CASGWGVIGPPHEQYF.

The chain has TRBV9 and TRBJ2-1; no clear D. The length of the CDR3 is 16 residues. V shed 2 bases and J shed 0 bases, with 12 bases lying between them. The germline V gene encodes CDR1 SGDLS and CDR2 YYNGEE. The CDR3 nucleotides read TGTGCCAGCAGCGTCCTTCCAGAACCCTCCTACAATGAGCAGTTCTTC. Its protein is CASSVLPEPSYNEQFF.